A single sample is the source of the 25 T cell receptor beta chains below, sequenced in a study of read filtering for tumor transcriptome and immune sequencing (dated by TCRdb to 2018 to 2021). Sequencing used an Illumina HiSeq 4000. TCR libraries were constructed from 400 ng RNA using the Immunoverse kit, and molecular barcoded adaptors covering alpha/delta and beta/gamma chains were employed. TCRdb reran the public reads through fastp at Q25 and MiXCR, keeping productive beta chains. One record per CDR3 amino acid sequence lists the most common genes and DNA. Counted in this sample were tens of thousands of distinct CDR3 sequences; roughly 20% of them appeared once. The ten most abundant clones make up approximately 18% of the sample. Source material: a population of CD138-negative cells sorted from bone marrow. According to the study, the label for this sample's cell subset or site signals: bone marrow mononuclear cells depleted of CD138+ plasma/myeloma cells by negative magnetic selection. The receptors originated from a donor at least 40 years old with multiple myeloma.

V gene TRBV5-6 combines with J gene TRBJ1-2; D uncertain. CDR3 size: 13 residues. The ends were cut back, 0 bases at V and 4 bases at J, with 7 bases in the middle. Germline CDR1 is SGHDT and CDR2 is YYEEEE. The CDR3 spells CASSLGSFYGYTF. CDR3 DNA sequence: TGTGCCAGCAGCTTGGGCTCGTTCTATGGCTACACCTTC.

This clonotype turned up a few times. V gene TRBV6-1 combines with J gene TRBJ1-1; unclear D gene. The V and J ends lost 1 base and 1 base respectively, with 7 bases between them. CDR3 length equals 14 residues. Germline V gene data show CDR1 as MNHNS and CDR2 as SASEGT. Written as DNA, the CDR3 is TGTGCCAGCAGTGAAGGGACGGCGAACACTGAAGCTTTCTTT. Its protein product is CASSEGTANTEAFF.

This clonotype came up many times. V usage is TRBV3-1 and J usage is TRBJ2-5; a weak D match, TRBD1 (6 bases). CDR3 size: 16 residues. V was cut by 1 base and J by 4 bases, with 16 bases left in between. Germline-derived CDR1 and CDR2 are LGHDT and YNNKEL (reference sequence). The DNA of the CDR3 is TGTGCCAGCAGCCAAGCAATCAGGGGATTCGCAGAGACCCAGTACTTC. Translation gives CASSQAIRGFAETQYF.

This clonotype was detected a few times. V is TRBV9 and J is TRBJ2-2; D uncertain. CDR1 SGDLS and CDR2 YYNGEE come from the germline V gene. The V and J ends lost 0 bases and 6 bases respectively, with 9 bases between them. The CDR3 totals 14 residues. This CDR3 is CASSVAGFAGELFF. DNA for the CDR3: TGTGCCAGCAGCGTAGCAGGTTTCGCCGGGGAGCTGTTTTTT.

This clonotype was counted at least ten times. This chain uses TRBV28 with TRBJ2-3; perhaps D is TRBD1 or TRBD2 (5 bases each). The CDR3 consists of 15 residues. From germline, CDR1 is MDHEN and CDR2 SYDVKM. V lost 5 bases and J 3 bases, leaving 15 bases between the germline ends. The CDR3: CASSHGGEGTDTQYF. In nucleotides, the CDR3 is TGTGCCAGCAGTCATGGGGGAGAGGGAACAGATACGCAGTATTTT.

This clonotype was found many times. The chain employs TRBV7-8 and TRBJ2-7; 12 nucleotides align to TRBD2. This CDR3 region has 15 residues. V lost 5 bases to trimming and J lost 2 bases; unmatched junction nucleotides: 4. Germline lookup yields CDR1 SGHVS and CDR2 FQNEAQ. CDR3 coding DNA: TGTGCCAGCAGCGTACTAGCGGGAGGCGCCTACGAGCAGTACTTC. Amino acid sequence: CASSVLAGGAYEQYF.

In its sample, this clonotype was seen many times. The rearrangement joins TRBV3-1 to TRBJ2-1; D perhaps matches TRBD1 (6 bases). Germline assignment: CDR1 LGHDT and CDR2 YNNKEL (reference sequence). The CDR3 consists of 14 residues. Trimming shortened V by 2 bases and J by 5 bases, and 10 bases separated the two germline ends. CDR3 in DNA: TGTGCCAGCAGCCAACTGGACAGTAACAATGAGCAGTTCTTC. Amino acids: CASSQLDSNNEQFF.

This clonotype was counted many times. The chain is built from TRBV10-3 and TRBJ2-3; tentatively, D is TRBD2 (5 bases). The CDR3 spans 12 residues. V was trimmed by 2 bases and J by 5 bases, leaving 5 bases between them. In germline, CDR1 is ENHRY, CDR2 SYGVKD. DNA of the CDR3: TGTGCCATCAGTGAGCGGGGAGATACGCAGTATTTT. As protein: CAISERGDTQYF.

This clonotype was seen ten or more times. The chain joins TRBV24-1 to TRBJ2-3; D uncertain. V gave up 4 bases and J gave up 6 bases, with 10 bases separating them. There are 13 residues in the CDR3. CDR1 is KGHDR, CDR2 SFDVKD, per germline. The CDR3 coding sequence is TGTGCCACCAGTGACCGGATCGAGGATACGCAGTATTTT. Translation: CATSDRIEDTQYF.

The CDR3 reads CASSQAGRSSGNTIYF. Here the CDR3 DNA reads TGTGCCAGCAGTCAGGCGGGCAGATCCTCTGGAAACACCATATATTTT. J is TRBJ1-3 and V is TRBV28, with D unresolved. V shed 5 bases and J shed 0 bases, with 14 bases lying between them. The CDR3 runs 16 residues. Per the germline V gene, CDR1 is MDHEN and CDR2 is SYDVKM.

At least ten counts were recorded for this clonotype. The rearrangement uses TRBV9 and TRBJ2-2; unclear D gene. Germline lookup yields CDR1 SGDLS and CDR2 YYNGEE. The CDR3 is 14 amino acids. V was pared by 1 base and J by 1 base, with 5 bases between. In DNA, the CDR3 is TGTGCCAGCAGCGTAATAGGGAACACCGGGGAGCTGTTTTTT. Its protein is CASSVIGNTGELFF.

CDR3 protein: CASSHPAQGRPGELFF. CDR3 in DNA: TGCGCCAGCAGCCACCCGGCGCAGGGGAGGCCCGGGGAGCTGTTTTTT. V usage is TRBV4-1 and J usage is TRBJ2-2; D tentatively fits TRBD1 or TRBD2 (6 bases each). V gave up 3 bases and J gave up 6 bases, with 17 bases separating them. CDR3 length: 16 amino acids. Germline values: CDR1 MGHRA, CDR2 YSYEKL.

This clonotype was recorded a few times. V usage is TRBV28 and J usage is TRBJ2-1; 12 positions agree with TRBD1. With 7 bases clipped from V and 8 bases from J, the junction kept 12 bases outside the gene matches. Germline V gene lookup returns CDR1 MDHEN and CDR2 SYDVKM. This CDR3 has 16 residues. The CDR3: CASTYAGTGGRDEQFF. As DNA, the CDR3 is TGTGCCAGCACCTACGCCGGGACAGGGGGCAGGGATGAGCAGTTCTTC.

In its sample, this clonotype was seen many times. The chain has TRBV7-9 and TRBJ2-2, with D uncertain. Germline V gene lookup returns CDR1 SEHNR and CDR2 FQNEAQ (reference sequence). The V end was cut by 6 bases, the J end by 6 bases, with 5 bases between. The length of the CDR3 is 11 residues. In nucleotides, the CDR3 is TGTGCCAGCAGGGACGCCGGGGAGCTGTTTTTT. Translated, it gives CASRDAGELFF. Supplemented by reference TRBV7-9 and TRBJ2-2, the full variable domain reads DTGVSQNPRHKITKRGQNVTFRCDPISEHNRLYWYRQTLGQGPEFLTYFQNEAQLEKSRLLSDRFSAERPKGSFSTLEIQRTEQGDSAMYLCASRDAGELFFGEGSRLTVL.

This clonotype was seen more than once but under ten times. This chain connects TRBV4-2 to TRBJ1-2; 7 bases are a match to TRBD1. J lost 3 bases, V lost 1 base, and 5 bases had no gene match. The CDR3 totals 15 residues. Germline loops: CDR1 LGHNA, CDR2 YNFKEQ. CDR3 protein: CASSQARQGDYGYTF. The CDR3 region has the DNA TGTGCCAGCAGCCAAGCCCGTCAGGGGGACTATGGCTACACCTTC.

This clonotype was counted many times. The gene calls are TRBV15 and TRBJ2-7, with TRBD1 matching 9 bases. This CDR3 comprises 18 residues. V lost 2 bases and J lost 3; bases outside the gene matches: 14. The germline V gene encodes CDR1 LNHNV and CDR2 YYDKDF (reference sequence). CDR3 nucleotides: TGTGCCACCAGCAGAACAAACACCGCGGGACAGGGTTACTACGAGCAGTACTTC. Translating gives CATSRTNTAGQGYYEQYF.

This clonotype was seen more than once but under ten times. This chain uses TRBV20-1 with TRBJ1-5, with unresolved D. The CDR3 spans 13 residues. Germline V gene sequence: CDR1 DFQATT, CDR2 SNEGSKA (reference sequence). CDR3 in amino acids: CSHALGGNQPQHF. The CDR3 DNA is TGCAGCCATGCCCTTGGGGGCAATCAGCCCCAGCATTTT.

The chain is built from TRBV30 and TRBJ2-3, with a possible D match to TRBD2 (6 bases). The CDR3 spans 12 residues. Germline CDR1 and CDR2: GTSNPN and SVGIG (reference sequence). The V and J ends lost 2 bases and 5 bases respectively, with 8 bases between them. CDR3 sequence reads: CAWSLALDTQYF. The DNA for the CDR3 is TGTGCCTGGAGTCTAGCGTTAGATACGCAGTATTTT.

This clonotype has ten or more counts. V and J are TRBV12-3 or TRBV12-4 and TRBJ2-1; D is undetermined. Trimming left V 5 bases short and J 5 bases short, with 13 bases between. The CDR3 sequence is 14 residues long. The CDR3 bases are TGTGCCAGCAGTCCTGTTGGCTTCCACAATGAGCAGTTCTTC. It codes for CASSPVGFHNEQFF.

This clonotype has at least ten counts. This rearrangement joins TRBV6-2 or TRBV6-3 to TRBJ1-5; D not certain. The germline V and J ends were trimmed by 2 bases and 7 bases, with 12 bases remaining between them. The CDR3 consists of 14 residues. CDR1 and CDR2 from the germline V gene are MNHEY and SVGEGT. CDR3 region: CASSYDEGYQPQHF. The CDR3 bases are TGTGCCAGCAGTTACGATGAGGGATACCAGCCCCAGCATTTT.

This clonotype was seen many times. V usage is TRBV29-1 and J usage is TRBJ2-4, with D perhaps given as TRBD1 or TRBD2 (5 bases each). The CDR3 length is 12 residues. Trimming shortened V by 4 bases and J by 6 bases, and 10 bases separated the two germline ends. CDR1 is SQVTM and CDR2 is ANQGSEA in the germline V gene. This CDR3 reads CSVGDSGNIQYF. The CDR3 DNA reads as TGCAGCGTTGGTGACAGCGGAAACATTCAGTACTTC.

The sample holds a few counts of this clonotype. This sequence joins TRBV6-2 or TRBV6-3 and TRBJ1-5; the D is unclear. The CDR3 is made up of 15 amino acids. V shed 6 bases and J shed 4 bases, with 16 bases lying between them. The germline CDR1 and CDR2 sequences are MNHEY and SVGEGT. DNA of the CDR3: TGTGCCAGCAGCACCCGGGCAGGCACGAATCAGCCCCAGCATTTT. As protein: CASSTRAGTNQPQHF.

Turning to this clonotype: The conserved phenylalanine or tryptophan normally closing the CDR3 is absent here, so this likely arose from a read error. The rearrangement uses TRBV20-1 and TRBJ1-1; the D is unclear. The V end was cut by 5 bases, the J end by 1 base, with 14 bases between. CDR3 length: 14 residues. The germline gives CDR1 DFQATT, CDR2 SNEGSKA (reference sequence). CDR3 sequence: CSALKPPSNTEAFY. The CDR3, as DNA: TGCAGTGCTCTTAAACCCCCTTCGAACACTGAAGCTTTCTAT.

This clonotype was seen at least ten times. As DNA, the CDR3 is TGCAGTGCTAGCCCGTCTACCGGGGAGCTGTTTTTT. Encoded protein: CSASPSTGELFF. The chain uses TRBV20-1 and TRBJ2-2, with D unresolved. CDR3 size: 12 residues. Trimming shortened V by 3 bases and J by 5 bases, and 7 bases separated the two germline ends. Germline CDR1 is DFQATT and CDR2 is SNEGSKA (reference sequence).

This clonotype was recorded at least ten times. Just one base apart from a much larger clone, this may be a read error. V is TRBV6-6 and J is TRBJ2-1; the D is unclear. This CDR3 region has 16 residues. Germline loops: CDR1 MNHNY, CDR2 SVGAGI (reference sequence). DNA for the CDR3: TGTGCCAGCAGTTACTCCGGAAGTTCGTCCTACGATGAGCAGTTCTTC. Protein product: CASSYSGSSSYDEQFF.